This T cell receptor (beta chain) was obtained from a study of blood T cell repertoires in COVID-19. The CDR3 is 16 amino acids. V was shortened by 0 bases and J by 1 base, with 12 bases between the two germline ends. Germline loops: CDR1 SGDLS, CDR2 YYNGEE. The repertoire was sequenced with immunoSEQ multiplex PCR; TCRdb's copy has only in-frame clones and lacks some. The profile shows around 99,000 clones, about nine tenths of them singletons. The material sequenced was peripheral blood. The rearrangement joins TRBV9 to TRBJ2-3; D is undetermined. The origin of this receptor is a human donor in a cohort sampled during active COVID-19. CDR3 nucleotide sequence: TGTGCCAGCAGCGTAGGCCCAACTACTGGCACAGATACGCAGTATTTT. This translates into CASSVGPTTGTDTQYF.